The 23 T cell receptor beta chains given below trace back to one sample, sequenced in a study of blood T cell repertoires in COVID-19. TCRdb keeps only in-frame clones here, not all; method: immunoSEQ multiplex PCR. This table has roughly 92,000 clones, around four fifths appearing once. Sequencing was done on a sample of peripheral blood. These receptors were taken from a woman aged 80 or over with active or convalescent COVID-19.

The rearrangement joins TRBV7-9 to TRBJ1-5; 7 nucleotides line up with TRBD1. Germline loops: CDR1 SEHNR, CDR2 FQNEAQ (reference sequence). The trim removed 4 bases at V and 3 bases at J, leaving 6 bases unmatched. This CDR3 contains 15 residues. In DNA form, the CDR3 reads TGTGCCAGCAGCTCTACGGGACAGTTCAATCAGCCCCAGCATTTT. The encoded protein is CASSSTGQFNQPQHF.

The gene calls are TRBV7-6 and TRBJ2-2; 10 bases line up with TRBD2. The CDR3 length is 15 residues. CDR1 and CDR2 (germline): SGHVS, FNYEAQ. V shed 5 bases, J shed 6 bases, and the junction held 6 bases outside the gene matches. CDR3 nucleotide sequence: TGTGCCAGCAGCCAGCGGGGGGGCCCCGCCGGGGAGCTGTTTTTT. It codes for CASSQRGGPAGELFF.

V is TRBV4-1 and J is TRBJ2-2; D may be TRBD1 (5 bases). CDR1 and CDR2 (germline): MGHRA, YSYEKL. V was pared by 4 bases and J by 0 bases, with 12 bases between. There are 16 residues in the CDR3. CDR3 protein: CASSLRKGSNTGELFF. DNA of the CDR3: TGCGCCAGCAGCCTCAGGAAGGGGTCGAACACCGGGGAGCTGTTTTTT.

V gene TRBV7-6 combines with J gene TRBJ2-2; weak D call: TRBD1 (7 bases). The CDR3 covers 15 residues. From germline, CDR1 is SGHVS and CDR2 FNYEAQ. The V end was cut by 7 bases, the J end by 3 bases, with 15 bases between. CDR3 sequence: CASTPARGDTGELFF. CDR3 nucleotide sequence: TGTGCCAGCACCCCCGCCAGGGGGGACACCGGGGAGCTGTTTTTT.

This clone was seen only once. This chain joins TRBV5-8 and TRBJ1-5, with D unclear. Germline CDR1 and CDR2: SGHTS and YDEGEE. V lost 3 bases to trimming and J lost 3 bases, with 22 bases between them. CDR3 length: 18 amino acids. Written as DNA, the CDR3 is TGTGCCAGCAGCTCCACTACACCAGTTGCCAGCCCCAATCAGCCCCAGCATTTT. Protein product: CASSSTTPVASPNQPQHF. Filled out from reference TRBV5-8 and TRBJ1-5, the complete variable domain reads EAGVTQSPTHLIKTRGQQATLRCSPISGHTSVYWYQQALGLGLQFLLWYDEGEERNRGNFPPRFSGRQFPNYSSELNVNALELEDSALYLCASSSTTPVASPNQPQHFGDGTRLSIL.

V is TRBV6-5 and J is TRBJ2-1; the D is unclear. Germline CDR1 MNHEY, CDR2 SVGAGI. The CDR3 runs 13 residues. Between the trimmed V and J ends, which lost 6 bases and 1 base, there was a span of 7 bases. CDR3 coding DNA: TGTGCCAGCAGCACAGATTCCTACAATGAGCAGTTCTTC. Translated, it gives CASSTDSYNEQFF.

This chain uses TRBV7-9 with TRBJ1-2; TRBD1 aligns across 11 bases. Germline-derived CDR1 and CDR2 are SEHNR and FQNEAQ (reference sequence). The CDR3 sequence is 14 residues long. J gave up 8 bases and V 3 bases, and 5 bases lay outside the gene matches. CDR3 amino acids: CASSLTGTGGGYTF. CDR3 nucleotides: TGTGCCAGCAGCTTGACCGGGACAGGGGGAGGCTACACCTTC. Supplemented by reference TRBV7-9 and TRBJ1-2, the full variable domain reads DTGVSQNPRHKITKRGQNVTFRCDPISEHNRLYWYRQTLGQGPEFLTYFQNEAQLEKSRLLSDRFSAERPKGSFSTLEIQRTEQGDSAMYLCASSLTGTGGGYTFGSGTRLTVV.

This rearrangement joins TRBV19 to TRBJ2-7; 7 positions match TRBD2. V lost 2 bases and J lost 0; bases outside the gene matches: 16. There are 19 residues in the CDR3. CDR1 is LNHDA, CDR2 SQIVND, per germline (reference sequence). CDR3 bases: TGTGCCAGTAGTATACGGGACGGGGGACTATCGACCAGCTCCTACGAGCAGTACTTC. Amino acid sequence: CASSIRDGGLSTSSYEQYF.

The rearrangement links TRBV5-1 to TRBJ2-5, with D perhaps TRBD1 (6 bases). Germline values: CDR1 SGHRS, CDR2 YFSETQ. V was cut by 0 bases and J by 2 bases, with 11 bases left in between. The CDR3 runs to 15 residues. CDR3 amino acids: CASSLETGFQETQYF. CDR3 bases: TGCGCCAGCAGCTTGGAGACAGGATTTCAAGAGACCCAGTACTTC.

The CDR3 coding sequence is TGTGCCAGCAGTCGCCGGGGACAGTCACCCTACGAGCAGTACTTC. It yields the protein CASSRRGQSPYEQYF. The gene calls are TRBV14 and TRBJ2-7; 7 positions agree with TRBD1. Germline V lookup: CDR1 SGHDN, CDR2 FVKESK. This CDR3 spans 15 amino acids. V lost 6 bases and J lost 2; bases outside the gene matches: 10.

This rearrangement joins TRBV28 to TRBJ2-7, with a tentative D call TRBD2 (6 bases). This CDR3 spans 13 amino acids. V was cut by 5 bases and J by 2 bases, with 10 bases left in between. Germline lookup yields CDR1 MDHEN and CDR2 SYDVKM. The CDR3 DNA reads TGTGCCAGCAGTCTAACGGGGGCCTACGAGCAGTACTTC. This translates into CASSLTGAYEQYF.

This clone was seen a few times. The chain joins TRBV4-1 to TRBJ2-7; 8 nucleotides align to TRBD1. Germline V gives CDR1 MGHRA, CDR2 YSYEKL. The CDR3 runs to 19 residues. Trimming at V came to 1 base and at J to 2 bases, leaving 16 bases not matched to a gene. For the CDR3, the DNA is TGCGCCAGCAGCCAAGGGAATACAGGGGGTGTTTCCCGTCCCTACGAGCAGTACTTC. It translates to CASSQGNTGGVSRPYEQYF.

J is TRBJ1-1 and V is TRBV3-1 (or the pseudogene TRBV3-2); D remains ambiguous. V was pared by 4 bases and J by 4 bases, with 10 bases between. The length of the CDR3 is 13 residues. In germline, CDR1 is LGHDT, CDR2 YNNKEL (reference sequence). CDR3 nucleotide sequence: TGTGCCAGCAGCCCCCTGCGGGCCACTGAAGCTTTCTTT. It encodes CASSPLRATEAFF.

The J gene is TRBJ2-1, the V gene TRBV11-2; 7 nucleotides agree with TRBD2. The CDR3 is 15 residues long. Germline V gene data show CDR1 as SGHAT and CDR2 as FQNNGV. V was clipped by 5 bases and J by 0 bases; unmatched bases: 4. CDR3 DNA: TGTGCCAGCAGCCGTAGCGGGTCCTCCTACAATGAGCAGTTCTTC. Translating it yields CASSRSGSSYNEQFF.

The chain carries TRBV6-2 or TRBV6-3 and TRBJ2-3; D possibly corresponds to TRBD1 (5 bases). In germline, CDR1 is MNHEY, CDR2 SVGEGT. Trimming took off 0 bases at V and 5 bases at J, with 6 bases between the two ends. This CDR3 region has 13 residues. This chain's CDR3 is CASSYSGQDTQYF. The CDR3, as DNA: TGTGCCAGCAGTTACTCGGGGCAAGATACGCAGTATTTT.

CDR3 in DNA: TGTGCCAGCAGGAACCCTAGCGATTACGAGCAGTACTTC. Its translation: CASRNPSDYEQYF. The chain carries TRBV2 and TRBJ2-7; TRBD2 might be the D (6 bases). Between the trimmed V and J ends, which lost 6 bases and 4 bases, there was a span of 13 bases. The CDR3 has 13 residues. CDR1 SNHLY and CDR2 FYNNEI come from the germline V gene.

This clone has a handful of counts. This chain links TRBV5-1 with TRBJ2-1; TRBD2 matches at 9 bases. The J segment lost 7 bases and the V segment lost 5 bases, leaving 13 bases of the junction unmatched. CDR1 SGHRS and CDR2 YFSETQ come from the germline V gene. The CDR3 spans 16 residues. The CDR3 loop is CASSRIAGVPGNEQFF. Written as DNA, the CDR3 is TGCGCCAGCAGTCGGATAGCGGGGGTCCCCGGGAATGAGCAGTTCTTC.

This clone was detected only once. The chain is built from TRBV9 and TRBJ2-3; TRBD2 matches 10 bases. The V gene's germline CDR1 is SGDLS and CDR2 YYNGEE. The length of the CDR3 is 16 residues. Losses at the gene ends were 3 bases for V and 3 bases for J; bases not matched to a gene: 7. In nucleotides, the CDR3 is TGTGCCAGCAGCGCCGATTGGACTAGCGGAACAGATACGCAGTATTTT. As protein: CASSADWTSGTDTQYF.

The chain is built from TRBV28 and TRBJ2-1; perhaps TRBD2 as D (7 bases). V lost 5 bases and J lost 8, with 16 bases in between. This CDR3 contains 14 residues. CDR1 and CDR2 (germline): MDHEN, SYDVKM. Here the CDR3 DNA reads TGTGCCAGCAGTCGCGCAGGGGAGGGGTATGAGCAGTTCTTC. This encodes CASSRAGEGYEQFF.

This chain joins TRBV3-1 (or the pseudogene TRBV3-2) and TRBJ1-5, with 8 nucleotides matching TRBD1. Germline V gene sequence: CDR1 LGHDT, CDR2 YNNKEL (reference sequence). Unmatched junction bases numbered 4, after V lost 6 bases and J lost 3 bases. The CDR3 length is 14 residues. The CDR3: CASSPDRVNQPQHF. The DNA for the CDR3 is TGTGCCAGCAGTCCGGACAGGGTCAATCAGCCCCAGCATTTT.

The chain uses TRBV19 and TRBJ2-5; the match to TRBD2 covers 9 bases. This CDR3 has 15 residues. Trimming removed 4 bases from V and 3 bases from J; junction bases left unmatched: 6. In germline, CDR1 is LNHDA, CDR2 SQIVND (reference sequence). This CDR3 is CASSRTGTSKETQYF. CDR3 nucleotide sequence: TGTGCCAGTAGTAGGACCGGGACTAGCAAAGAGACCCAGTACTTC.

The gene calls are TRBV6-4 and TRBJ2-3; 11 nucleotides match TRBD2. J lost 4 bases, V lost 7 bases, and 10 bases had no gene match. The CDR3 loop spans 16 amino acids. Germline CDR1 MRHNA, CDR2 SNTAGT. The CDR3: CASKVLSGGGSDTQYF. The CDR3 DNA sequence: TGTGCCAGCAAGGTCCTTAGCGGGGGGGGATCAGATACGCAGTATTTT.

The chain carries TRBV3-1 (or the pseudogene TRBV3-2) and TRBJ2-7; D remains ambiguous. The CDR3 runs to 15 residues. Germline CDR1 reads LGHDT; CDR2 reads YNNKEL (reference sequence). Trimming stripped 0 bases from V and 3 bases from J, with 12 bases between. The CDR3 loop reads CASSQDGRPVYEQYF. The CDR3 DNA sequence: TGTGCCAGCAGCCAAGATGGCAGGCCGGTCTACGAGCAGTACTTC.